The sequence of this TCR beta chain was determined in a study of beta chain features in type 1 diabetes. Regarding the study as a whole: Reduced insertions and increased deletions marked VDJ junctions in type 1 diabetes patients. Patients with Type 1 diabetes showed moderately but significantly shorter TCRB CDR3s in all four CD4+ subsets.

Sequenced material consisted of expressed TCRB transcripts (all of the isolated RNA was reverse transcribed). There were 3 million to 4 million reads on average in the naive, central memory and regulatory T cell samples. Measured with immunoSEQ multiplex PCR; TCRdb has only the in-frame clones, and not every one. The profile shows some 660,000 clones, over 12% of them singletons. The CDR3 has 13 amino acids. Trimming took 2 bases from V and 4 from J, leaving 7 bases between them. CDR1 and CDR2 (germline): SGHRS, YFSETQ. Of note for this clone: Antigen specificity is unknown.

The gene calls are TRBV5-1 and TRBJ2-1; unclear D gene. Sequenced sample: naive CD4+ T cells from blood. The origin of this receptor is a man aged 18-30 years with type 1 diabetes. The DNA for the CDR3 is TGCGCCAGCAGCTTTGAGTTTTACAATGAGCAGTTCTTC. It encodes CASSFEFYNEQFF.